Below, 27 T cell receptor beta chains from the same sample are listed, as sequenced in a study of CD4 T cells in relation to SARS-CoV-2 and coronaviruses. Measured with immunoSEQ multiplex PCR; TCRdb has only the in-frame clones, and not every one. The data contain under 45,000 clones, approximately 82% of them seen just once; the ten biggest clones take up 4.5%. Their antigen targets remain unknown. Material for sequencing was naive CD4+ T cells from PBMCs, cultured in vitro. As to subset: naive CD4+ T cells isolated by negative enrichment. The receptors here all came from an adult with COVID-19.

The chain carries TRBV6-5 and TRBJ2-7; D call uncertain. Deletions cut 9 bases from V and 1 base from J, with 4 bases between. CDR1 is MNHEY, CDR2 SVGAGI, per germline. The CDR3 sequence is 10 residues long. CDR3 DNA: TGTGCCAGTGCTTCCTACGAGCAGTACTTC. This gives the protein CASASYEQYF.

The chain combines TRBV5-4 with TRBJ2-1; 8 bases are shared with TRBD1. CDR1 and CDR2 (germline): SGHNT, YYREEE (reference sequence). The length of the CDR3 is 14 residues. V was clipped by 0 bases and J by 12 bases; unmatched bases: 8. CDR3 bases: TGTGCCAGCAGCTTGGATGGACAGGGTCCCAGGCAGTTCTTC. Protein: CASSLDGQGPRQFF. Filled out from reference TRBV5-4 and TRBJ2-1, the complete variable domain reads ETGVTQSPTHLIKTRGQQVTLRCSSQSGHNTVSWYQQALGQGPQFIFQYYREEENGRGNFPPRFSGLQFPNYSSELNVNALELDDSALYLCASSLDGQGPRQFFGPGTRLTVL.

The V call is TRBV24-1, the J call TRBJ2-3; either TRBD1 or TRBD2 may supply D (5 bases each). The V end lost 7 bases, the J end lost 0 bases, and 10 bases lay between the germline ends. This CDR3 region has 14 residues. Germline CDR1 reads KGHDR; CDR2 reads SFDVKD. CDR3 bases: TGTGCCACCAGGGGGACCCCAAGCACAGATACGCAGTATTTT. It encodes CATRGTPSTDTQYF.

The chain links TRBV3-1 (or the pseudogene TRBV3-2) to TRBJ1-3; D is unresolved. Per the germline V gene, CDR1 is LGHDT and CDR2 is YNNKEL (reference sequence). With 4 bases removed from V and 4 bases from J, the gap between germline ends came to 11 bases. The CDR3 loop spans 14 amino acids. The CDR3 DNA follows: TGTGCCAGCAGCCTCACTGTCTCGGGAAACACCATATATTTT. This sequence encodes CASSLTVSGNTIYF.

The gene calls are TRBV2 and TRBJ2-3, with D hard to call. This CDR3 is 14 amino acids long. With 7 bases removed from V and 0 bases from J, the gap between germline ends came to 11 bases. Germline values: CDR1 SNHLY, CDR2 FYNNEI. CDR3: CASNNIPSTDTQYF. As DNA, the CDR3 is TGTGCCAGCAATAACATTCCTAGCACAGATACGCAGTATTTT.

The genes are TRBV10-3 and TRBJ2-3, with a weak D call TRBD2 (6 bases). V lost 6 bases and J lost 0, with 10 bases in between. Germline V CDR1 and CDR2: ENHRY, SYGVKD. The CDR3 consists of 14 residues. The CDR3 loop is CAIRRAGSTDTQYF. The CDR3 DNA reads TGTGCCATCAGGCGTGCGGGGAGCACAGATACGCAGTATTTT.

V gene TRBV10-3 combines with J gene TRBJ2-7, with a possible D match to TRBD2 (6 bases). The CDR3 is 15 amino acids. Germline lookup yields CDR1 ENHRY and CDR2 SYGVKD. V was pared by 1 base and J by 4 bases, with 14 bases between. This CDR3 reads CAISEFGGTGYEQYF. In DNA form, the CDR3 reads TGTGCCATCAGTGAGTTTGGCGGGACCGGGTACGAGCAGTACTTC.

The chain employs TRBV25-1 and TRBJ2-7, with 7 nucleotides matching TRBD1. The CDR3 covers 15 residues. In germline, CDR1 is MGHDK, CDR2 SYGVNS. J was trimmed by 3 bases and V by 2 bases; bases with no gene match: 7. The CDR3: CASSEPGQRNYEQYF. As DNA, the CDR3 is TGTGCCAGCAGTGAACCGGGACAGCGGAACTACGAGCAGTACTTC.

The chain has TRBV6-5 and TRBJ1-1; D unresolved. This CDR3 is built from 13 residues. Germline lookup yields CDR1 MNHEY and CDR2 SVGAGI. V lost 4 bases and J lost 1, with 7 bases in between. The CDR3 reads CASSFRGNTEAFF. The CDR3 DNA reads TGTGCCAGCAGTTTCCGGGGGAACACTGAAGCTTTCTTT.

This clone was picked up a small number of times. V and J are TRBV10-3 and TRBJ2-7; 9 nucleotides agree with TRBD1. The CDR3 runs 14 residues. After removal of 5 bases from V and 6 bases from J, the junction contained 8 bases not matched to a gene. CDR1 ENHRY and CDR2 SYGVKD come from the germline V gene. The CDR3 spells CAISRLQGAGEQYF. The CDR3 coding sequence is TGTGCCATCAGTCGACTACAGGGGGCTGGCGAGCAGTACTTC.

This clone was counted only a few times. The J gene is TRBJ2-1, the V gene TRBV12-5, with a weak D call TRBD2 (5 bases). The CDR3 has 13 amino acids. CDR1 LGHNT and CDR2 FRNRAP come from the germline V gene. The germline V and J ends were trimmed by 2 bases and 9 bases, with 11 bases remaining between them. Here the CDR3 DNA reads TGTGCTAGTGGTTTGCCGGGGAGCTCTGAGCAGTTCTTC. Translation: CASGLPGSSEQFF.

V gene TRBV5-3 combines with J gene TRBJ1-2; 8 bases fit TRBD1. TRBV5-3 is an ORF; its function is uncertain. The trim removed 4 bases at V and 4 bases at J, leaving 9 bases unmatched. This CDR3 contains 15 residues. This CDR3 is CARSRPGQGIYGYTF. DNA of the CDR3: TGTGCCAGAAGCCGTCCCGGACAGGGAATCTATGGCTACACCTTC.

This chain links TRBV7-9 with TRBJ2-5; D is possibly TRBD2 (6 bases). This CDR3 contains 14 residues. Trimming left V 2 bases short and J 2 bases short, with 9 bases between. CDR1 is SEHNR, CDR2 FQNEAQ, per germline (reference sequence). The CDR3, as DNA: TGTGCCAGCAGCTTATATAGCGGACAAGAGACCCAGTACTTC. Translated, it gives CASSLYSGQETQYF.

This chain uses TRBV7-9 with TRBJ2-7; the match to TRBD1 covers 9 bases. V dropped 5 bases and J dropped 2; count of bases not matched to a gene: 7. This CDR3 spans 15 amino acids. The V gene's germline CDR1 is SEHNR and CDR2 FQNEAQ (reference sequence). CDR3 DNA sequence: TGTGCCAGCAGCGTACAGGGGGCTTACGCCTACGAGCAGTACTTC. Protein product: CASSVQGAYAYEQYF.

The chain joins TRBV7-3 to TRBJ2-3; D is possibly TRBD1 or TRBD2 (5 bases each). The CDR3 sequence is 13 residues long. Germline assignment: CDR1 SGHTA and CDR2 FQGTGA. Trimming pared 4 bases from V and 6 bases from J, leaving 11 bases between. The CDR3 region has the DNA TGTGCCAGCAGCTCAACCAGGGAGGATACGCAGTATTTT. Residues: CASSSTREDTQYF.

The chain joins TRBV10-3 to TRBJ1-6, with D maybe TRBD1 (5 bases). Germline V CDR1 and CDR2: ENHRY, SYGVKD. This CDR3 has 15 residues. V dropped 4 bases and J dropped 7 bases, with 14 bases sitting between them. Here the CDR3 reads CAISADMGPNSPLHF. The CDR3 coding sequence is TGTGCCATCAGTGCGGATATGGGACCAAATTCACCCCTCCACTTT.

This sequence joins TRBV10-3 and TRBJ2-1, with D possibly TRBD1 on 7 matching bases. CDR1 is ENHRY and CDR2 is SYGVKD in the germline V gene. V was shortened by 3 bases and J by 7 bases, with 16 bases between the two germline ends. The CDR3 has 15 residues. The CDR3 loop reads CAISDRGGGKNEQFF. The CDR3 nucleotides are TGTGCCATCAGTGACCGAGGGGGCGGGAAGAATGAGCAGTTCTTC.

The chain employs TRBV11-2 and TRBJ1-5, with D unresolved. The V gene's germline CDR1 is SGHAT and CDR2 FQNNGV. V dropped 2 bases and J dropped 0 bases, with 8 bases sitting between them. This CDR3 spans 15 amino acids. The CDR3 sequence is CASSLYGHSNQPQHF. In DNA, the CDR3 is TGTGCCAGCAGCTTATATGGGCATAGCAATCAGCCCCAGCATTTT.

The rearrangement uses TRBV19 and TRBJ1-1; tentatively, D is TRBD1 (5 bases). The CDR3 has 15 residues. V lost 5 bases and J 0 bases, leaving 13 bases between the germline ends. Germline lookup yields CDR1 LNHDA and CDR2 SQIVND (reference sequence). Here the CDR3 DNA reads TGTGCCAGTAGTCTACGCAGGGAGTTGAACACTGAAGCTTTCTTT. Residues: CASSLRRELNTEAFF.

The V gene is TRBV7-2, the J gene TRBJ2-2; D not certain. The CDR3 has 15 residues. Trimming took off 1 base at V and 5 bases at J, with 11 bases between the two ends. Germline V gene data show CDR1 as SGHTA and CDR2 as FQGNSA. The CDR3 nucleotides read TGTGCCAGCAGCTTAGGGGGTGTCTGGACCGGGGAGCTGTTTTTT. It specifies CASSLGGVWTGELFF.

CDR3 sequence: CASSELGTLYEQYF. In DNA, the CDR3 is TGTGCCAGCAGTGAATTAGGGACACTCTACGAGCAGTACTTC. The genes are TRBV25-1 and TRBJ2-7; possibly TRBD1 for D (6 bases). CDR1 is MGHDK, CDR2 SYGVNS, per germline. The CDR3 totals 14 residues. Trimming removed 1 base from V and 3 bases from J, with 10 bases in between.

The chain links TRBV28 to TRBJ1-4; D is unresolved. This CDR3 comprises 14 residues. CDR1 and CDR2 from the germline V gene are MDHEN and SYDVKM. V lost 6 bases and J lost 8, with 16 bases in between. The CDR3 sequence: CASRDPDLAEKLFF. DNA of the CDR3: TGTGCCAGCAGGGACCCGGACCTGGCGGAAAAACTGTTTTTT.

This clone was observed a few times. The chain carries TRBV11-2 and TRBJ2-7; the match to TRBD2 covers 10 bases. Trimming at V came to 2 bases and at J to 1 base, leaving 8 bases not matched to a gene. This CDR3 region has 17 residues. Germline V gene data show CDR1 as SGHAT and CDR2 as FQNNGV. This chain's CDR3 is CASSLNLAGVVSYEQYF. The CDR3 DNA sequence: TGTGCCAGCAGCTTAAATCTAGCGGGAGTTGTGTCCTACGAGCAGTACTTC.

The V and J genes are TRBV28 and TRBJ2-1; TRBD2 aligns across 10 bases. CDR1 is MDHEN, CDR2 SYDVKM, per germline. The length of the CDR3 is 15 residues. The ends lost 5 bases at V and 8 bases at J; junction bases unmatched: 9. The CDR3 DNA reads as TGTGCCAGCAGTCCCCCCGGGACTAGCGTCTATGAGCAGTTCTTC. Its protein is CASSPPGTSVYEQFF.

The chain joins TRBV3-1 (or the pseudogene TRBV3-2) to TRBJ2-6; D remains unclear. The CDR3 length is 14 residues. Trimming cost V 4 bases and J 3 bases, with 7 bases left between them. Germline assignment: CDR1 LGHDT and CDR2 YNNKEL (reference sequence). The CDR3 reads CASSPRVGANVLTF. The CDR3 DNA reads as TGTGCCAGCAGCCCAAGGGTTGGGGCCAACGTCCTGACTTTC.

The gene calls are TRBV18 and TRBJ2-1, with TRBD2 matching 14 bases. The CDR3 runs to 19 residues. The V and J ends lost 4 bases and 0 bases, in that order; junction bases with no gene match: 8. Germline V gene lookup returns CDR1 KGHSH and CDR2 LQKENI. CDR3 sequence (DNA): TGTGCCAGCTCACTGTCTCCCGGGACTAGCGGGAGCTCCTACAATGAGCAGTTCTTC. As protein: CASSLSPGTSGSSYNEQFF.

This chain links TRBV7-9 with TRBJ1-3; the D is unclear. The ends were cut back, 0 bases at V and 0 bases at J, with 9 bases in the middle. CDR3 length: 16 amino acids. Germline CDR1 and CDR2: SEHNR and FQNEAQ (reference sequence). The CDR3 here is CASSLARDFSGNTIYF. DNA for the CDR3: TGTGCCAGCAGCTTAGCTCGGGATTTCTCTGGAAACACCATATATTTT.